This is a list of T cell receptor beta chains from one sample in a study of regulatory T cells in long-lasting Graves disease. Each CDR3 protein gets one entry after TCRdb re-called the multiplex PCR reads with MiXCR. The data contain approximately 350,000 distinct CDR3 sequences, 15% to 20% of them singletons. The data were also submitted as part of a second study, on T cells in Graves' hyperthyroidism and ophthalmopathy.

The input for sequencing was peripheral blood mononuclear cells (PBMCs), taken at new diagnosis, from a patient treated with antithyroid drugs. These receptors all stem from a woman aged 18-29 years with Graves disease. CDR3s include the opening cysteine and the closing phenylalanine or tryptophan. Each record gives: CDR3 DNA, CDR3 protein, V gene, J gene, clone size, D gene. The D gene is left open where the match is weak. Size tells how often a clone was seen (once, few, many) or the class of an expanded clone, and some rows leave it out.

cdr3_nt: TGTGCCAGCAGCCTCAGGGAGGGGACTTCCTACGAGCAGTACTTC; cdr3_aa: CASSLREGTSYEQYF; v_call: TRBV11-2; j_call: TRBJ2-7; clone_size: many; d_call: TRBD2
cdr3_nt: TGCAGCGTCTCCCTTGGGGGGTGGGGCACTGAAGCTTTCTTT; cdr3_aa: CSVSLGGWGTEAFF; v_call: TRBV29-1; j_call: TRBJ1-1; clone_size: few; d_call: .
cdr3_nt: TGTGCCAGCAGAAAAGGACAGGGGAACTATGGCTACACCTTC; cdr3_aa: CASRKGQGNYGYTF; v_call: TRBV28; j_call: TRBJ1-2; clone_size: .; d_call: TRBD1
cdr3_nt: TGTGCCAGCAGCAAAGGTGTGGGAAGCCCAGATACGCAGTATTTT; cdr3_aa: CASSKGVGSPDTQYF; v_call: TRBV5-6; j_call: TRBJ2-3; clone_size: .; d_call: .
cdr3_nt: TGCAGTGCTAGAGACGGGTTGCGGAGTAGCAACACTGAAGCTTTCTTT; cdr3_aa: CSARDGLRSSNTEAFF; v_call: TRBV20-1; j_call: TRBJ1-1; clone_size: .; d_call: .
cdr3_nt: TGTGCCAGCAGTGAGTCGGGGGTAGGAAAACTGTTTTTT; cdr3_aa: CASSESGVGKLFF; v_call: TRBV2; j_call: TRBJ1-4; clone_size: many; d_call: .
cdr3_nt: TGTGCCTGGAGCGCCCAACCTTCCTACGAGCAGTACTTC; cdr3_aa: CAWSAQPSYEQYF; v_call: TRBV30; j_call: TRBJ2-7; clone_size: .; d_call: .
cdr3_nt: TGTGCCAGTAGCCGTCATGGGGGCTTGAATGGCTACACCTTC; cdr3_aa: CASSRHGGLNGYTF; v_call: TRBV19; j_call: TRBJ1-2; clone_size: .; d_call: .
cdr3_nt: TGTGCCAGCAGTTACACGCGACAGGGGGCTGGCTACACCTTC; cdr3_aa: CASSYTRQGAGYTF; v_call: TRBV6-5; j_call: TRBJ1-2; clone_size: .; d_call: TRBD1
cdr3_nt: TGTGCCAGCAGCCAAAGTCGGGATAGGGGGGCGCCCGGCACTGAAGCTTTCTTT; cdr3_aa: CASSQSRDRGAPGTEAFF; v_call: TRBV3-1; j_call: TRBJ1-1; clone_size: many; d_call: .
cdr3_nt: TGCAGCGTCCCTGCTGTTTTGGATGGAGTGGGTACGCAGTATTTT; cdr3_aa: CSVPAVLDGVGTQYF; v_call: TRBV29-1; j_call: TRBJ2-3; clone_size: many; d_call: .
cdr3_nt: TGTGCCAGCAGCTTAACCGGGACCGACGACGAAGAGGCCCAGTACTTC; cdr3_aa: CASSLTGTDDEEAQYF; v_call: TRBV5-5; j_call: TRBJ2-5; clone_size: .; d_call: .
cdr3_nt: TGTGCCAGCAGCCTGACAGGCCTCACGTACAATGAGCAGTTCTTC; cdr3_aa: CASSLTGLTYNEQFF; v_call: TRBV11-1; j_call: TRBJ2-1; clone_size: many; d_call: .
cdr3_nt: TGTGCCTGGGATGGGTGGGGCACTGAAGCTTTCTTT; cdr3_aa: CAWDGWGTEAFF; v_call: TRBV30; j_call: TRBJ1-1; clone_size: many; d_call: .
cdr3_nt: TGTGCCAGCAGCCCAGGGGGTGGGACAAGCGAAAAACTGTTTTTT; cdr3_aa: CASSPGGGTSEKLFF; v_call: TRBV7-3; j_call: TRBJ1-4; clone_size: .; d_call: TRBD1
cdr3_nt: TGTGCCAGTAGTAAGGTCCCAAGGGCAACTGGGGCCAACGTCCTGACTTTC; cdr3_aa: CASSKVPRATGANVLTF; v_call: TRBV19; j_call: TRBJ2-6; clone_size: .; d_call: .
cdr3_nt: TGTGCCAGCAGTTACGGGACAGGGGCTCAAGAGCAGTACTTC; cdr3_aa: CASSYGTGAQEQYF; v_call: TRBV6-4; j_call: TRBJ2-7; clone_size: many; d_call: TRBD1
cdr3_nt: TGCAGTGCTAGGGTAGACAGGGGCACAGATACGCAGTATTTT; cdr3_aa: CSARVDRGTDTQYF; v_call: TRBV20-1; j_call: TRBJ2-3; clone_size: many; d_call: TRBD1
cdr3_nt: TGTGCCAGCAGTGAAAACGGACCCTATGGCTACACCTTC; cdr3_aa: CASSENGPYGYTF; v_call: TRBV2; j_call: TRBJ1-2; clone_size: many; d_call: .
cdr3_nt: TGTGCCAGCTTGGCGGGGGCCGGAGATACGCAGTATTTT; cdr3_aa: CASLAGAGDTQYF; v_call: TRBV12-3/TRBV12-4; j_call: TRBJ2-3; clone_size: many; d_call: .
cdr3_nt: TGTGCCTGGAGTGTACGGAATCAGCCCCAGCATTTT; cdr3_aa: CAWSVRNQPQHF; v_call: TRBV30; j_call: TRBJ1-5; clone_size: .; d_call: .
cdr3_nt: TGTGCCAGCAGCTTGAGGGTTGGGGGTCGGACTGAAGCTTTCTTT; cdr3_aa: CASSLRVGGRTEAFF; v_call: TRBV5-1; j_call: TRBJ1-1; clone_size: many; d_call: .
cdr3_nt: TGTGCCTGGAGCACCAGGTGGGACTACACCTTC; cdr3_aa: CAWSTRWDYTF; v_call: TRBV30; j_call: TRBJ1-2; clone_size: many; d_call: .
cdr3_nt: TGTGCCAGCAGCGTTGGGACTTTGAACACTGAAGCTTTCTTT; cdr3_aa: CASSVGTLNTEAFF; v_call: TRBV9; j_call: TRBJ1-1; clone_size: .; d_call: .
cdr3_nt: TGTGCCAGCAGTGACCCCGGAGCCCACAATGAGCAGTTCTTC; cdr3_aa: CASSDPGAHNEQFF; v_call: TRBV2; j_call: TRBJ2-1; clone_size: few; d_call: .
cdr3_nt: TGTGCCAGCCGGGGTGGTGGCTATGGCTACACCTTC; cdr3_aa: CASRGGGYGYTF; v_call: TRBV7-9; j_call: TRBJ1-2; clone_size: few; d_call: .
cdr3_nt: TGTGCCAGCAGCCGGCCCAGCTCGAAGACCCAGTACTTC; cdr3_aa: CASSRPSSKTQYF; v_call: TRBV6-1; j_call: TRBJ2-5; clone_size: .; d_call: .
cdr3_nt: TGTGCCAGCAGCTTAGTAAGGGATTTTGATGGCTACACCTTC; cdr3_aa: CASSLVRDFDGYTF; v_call: TRBV7-9; j_call: TRBJ1-2; clone_size: many; d_call: .
cdr3_nt: TGTGCCTGGGGGTTTAGCGGGATCGGAGAGCAGTACTTC; cdr3_aa: CAWGFSGIGEQYF; v_call: TRBV30; j_call: TRBJ2-7; clone_size: many; d_call: TRBD2
cdr3_nt: TGTGCCAGTAGTATAACTAGCAGCCGATTCTCCTACAATGAGCAGTTCTTC; cdr3_aa: CASSITSSRFSYNEQFF; v_call: TRBV19; j_call: TRBJ2-1; clone_size: few; d_call: .
cdr3_nt: TGCAGTGCTCCCAGGAGCGGGGGGGATGGAGAGACCCAGTACTTC; cdr3_aa: CSAPRSGGDGETQYF; v_call: TRBV20-1; j_call: TRBJ2-5; clone_size: .; d_call: TRBD2
cdr3_nt: TGTGCCAGCAGACCACCGAGGGGGGGCTCTGAAGCTTTCTTT; cdr3_aa: CASRPPRGGSEAFF; v_call: TRBV28; j_call: TRBJ1-1; clone_size: .; d_call: .
cdr3_nt: TGTGCCAGCAGTTTTGGACTAGCGGGGGGGCGAAATGAGCAGTTCTTC; cdr3_aa: CASSFGLAGGRNEQFF; v_call: TRBV12-3/TRBV12-4; j_call: TRBJ2-1; clone_size: many; d_call: TRBD2
cdr3_nt: TGTGCCAGCAATGTCTTGAACACTGAAGCTTTCTTT; cdr3_aa: CASNVLNTEAFF; v_call: TRBV6-1; j_call: TRBJ1-1; clone_size: .; d_call: .
cdr3_nt: TGCAGTGCTAGTTTTAAGCTCAAGAACACCGGGGAGCTGTTTTTT; cdr3_aa: CSASFKLKNTGELFF; v_call: TRBV20-1; j_call: TRBJ2-2; clone_size: many; d_call: .
cdr3_nt: TGTGCCAGCAGCTTGGCCGTTCAGGGAGTTGAAGGCATTCAGTACTTC; cdr3_aa: CASSLAVQGVEGIQYF; v_call: TRBV5-5; j_call: TRBJ2-4; clone_size: few; d_call: .
cdr3_nt: TGTGCCAGCAGCCAAGCGACAGGGTGGGATGAAAAACTGTTTTTT; cdr3_aa: CASSQATGWDEKLFF; v_call: TRBV4-2; j_call: TRBJ1-4; clone_size: few; d_call: TRBD1
cdr3_nt: TGTGCCAGTCAGGCTAGCGGGAGGTGGGGCACAGATACGCAGTATTTT; cdr3_aa: CASQASGRWGTDTQYF; v_call: TRBV6-1; j_call: TRBJ2-3; clone_size: many; d_call: TRBD2
cdr3_nt: TGTGCCAGTAGACCACCCGGGGGCACAGATACGCAGTATTTT; cdr3_aa: CASRPPGGTDTQYF; v_call: TRBV19; j_call: TRBJ2-3; clone_size: .; d_call: .
cdr3_nt: TGTGCCAGCAGCCAAGCCAGACAGAATCAGCCCCAGCATTTT; cdr3_aa: CASSQARQNQPQHF; v_call: TRBV3-1; j_call: TRBJ1-5; clone_size: .; d_call: .